This T cell receptor beta chain is from a study of response to subunit inactivated influenza vaccine. General observations from the study: Authors proposed each seasonal influenza vaccination draws in few new T cells.

Turning to this clonotype: Its antigen is undetermined.

TCRdb re-called the RT-PCR reads through MiXCR, storing one row per CDR3 protein. The sample has some 800,000 distinct CDR3 sequences, less than 25% seen once; the top ten hold 9.5% to 13%. This CDR3 spans 18 amino acids. Looked up from germline, CDR1 is DFQATT and CDR2 is SNEGSKA (reference sequence). V shed 0 bases, J shed 1 base, and the junction held 11 bases outside the gene matches. The source was PBMCs from blood, collected roughly 5 days after vaccination. The TCR sequence derives from a man aged 50-60 years who received an inactivated influenza vaccine. The gene calls are TRBV20-1 and TRBJ2-2; TRBD1 aligns across 7 bases. CDR3 protein: CSARDPRPGQRNTGELFF. Here the CDR3 DNA reads TGCAGTGCTAGAGATCCAAGGCCGGGACAGAGGAACACCGGGGAGCTGTTTTTT.